Below, 11 T cell receptor beta chains from the same sample are listed, as sequenced in a study of human T cells and chemical hapten exposure. A single record per CDR3 protein comes from TCRdb applying MiXCR to the RACE reads. This sample has about 340,000 distinct CDR3 sequences; around 7% occur once, and the top ten carry around 8.4%. The time point was: patch test 1, 2 weeks after DPC sensitization. The treatment denotes: therapeutic diphenylcyclopropenone sensitization with weekly scalp DPC. The starting material was whole blood, obtained in connection with sensitization to the hapten diphenylcyclopropenone (DPC). These TCRs come from a young woman with alopecia areata. Some clones in this sample may be carry-over from other donors' samples.

This clonotype showed up just a few times. V is TRBV12-3 or TRBV12-4 and J is TRBJ2-2; TRBD1 agrees at 9 bases. V shed 11 bases and J 6 bases; nucleotides not matched to a gene: 7. This CDR3 is 13 amino acids long. The CDR3, as DNA: TGTGCCTCCGGGACAGGGTTCGCCGGGGAGCTGTTTTTT. Translating it yields CASGTGFAGELFF.

The chain employs TRBV28 and TRBJ2-1, with 8 bases aligning to TRBD2. The ends lost 5 bases at V and 9 bases at J; junction bases unmatched: 12. This CDR3 is 15 amino acids long. Germline CDR1 reads MDHEN; CDR2 reads SYDVKM. CDR3 nucleotides: TGTGCCAGCAGTATCGGGGGGGCCAAGAGCCGTGAGCAGTTCTTC. It is translated as CASSIGGAKSREQFF.

This clonotype was counted ten times or more. The chain is built from TRBV20-1 and TRBJ2-3; the D is unclear. V shed 3 bases and J shed 1 base, with 14 bases lying between them. Germline loops: CDR1 DFQATT, CDR2 SNEGSKA (reference sequence). The CDR3 covers 15 residues. CDR3 residues: CSASPGLPGTDTQYF. In nucleotides, the CDR3 is TGCAGTGCTAGCCCCGGCCTACCCGGCACAGATACGCAGTATTTT.

The rearrangement uses TRBV5-4 and TRBJ1-1; 7 nucleotides line up with TRBD1. The junction had 7 bases not matched to a gene; V was cut back by 5 bases and J by 3 bases. This CDR3 contains 14 residues. Per the germline V gene, CDR1 is SGHNT and CDR2 is YYREEE (reference sequence). For the CDR3, the DNA is TGTGCCAGCAGTTACGACAGGGTCCACACTGAAGCTTTCTTT. Protein product: CASSYDRVHTEAFF.

This clonotype appeared a few times. The V and J genes are TRBV12-3 or TRBV12-4 and TRBJ2-1; D possibly corresponds to TRBD1 (6 bases). This CDR3 has 15 residues. The V end was cut by 4 bases, the J end by 0 bases, with 10 bases between. CDR3 region: CASSYRVSSYNEQFF. The CDR3 nucleotides read TGTGCCAGCAGTTACAGGGTGAGCTCCTACAATGAGCAGTTCTTC.

The table lists this clonotype with many counts. The chain carries TRBV6-6 and TRBJ1-5, with D possibly TRBD1 on 6 matching bases. The CDR3 length is 14 residues. The V gene's germline CDR1 is MNHNY and CDR2 SVGAGI (reference sequence). Trimming shortened V by 6 bases and J by 8 bases, and 17 bases separated the two germline ends. CDR3 DNA sequence: TGTGCCAGCAGCAACAGGGCCTCGTTGGAGCCCCAGCATTTT. It translates to CASSNRASLEPQHF.

The CDR3 loop is CASSLVTGSDTEAFF. The CDR3 DNA reads as TGTGCCAGCAGCTTAGTAACTGGTTCGGACACTGAAGCTTTCTTT. The chain couples TRBV7-2 to TRBJ1-1, with no clear D. The CDR3 is made up of 15 amino acids. V was cut by 1 base and J by 3 bases, with 12 bases left in between. Germline CDR1 is SGHTA and CDR2 is FQGNSA.

This clonotype appeared many times. This chain joins TRBV12-3 or TRBV12-4 and TRBJ2-1, with D hard to call. This CDR3 region has 15 residues. V was shortened by 4 bases and J by 0 bases, with 10 bases between the two germline ends. CDR3 in DNA: TGTGCCAGCAGTTCAACCCTGAGCTCCTACAATGAGCAGTTCTTC. It specifies CASSSTLSSYNEQFF.

This clonotype turned up a few times. J is TRBJ1-6 and V is TRBV7-2; weak D call: TRBD1 (6 bases). Germline V gene lookup returns CDR1 SGHTA and CDR2 FQGNSA. The germline V and J ends were trimmed by 5 bases and 7 bases, with 18 bases remaining between them. This CDR3 has 16 amino acids. In DNA form, the CDR3 reads TGTGCCAGCAGCCTCAGGGGAAATCCGGGGAATTCACCCCTCCACTTT. This translates into CASSLRGNPGNSPLHF.

The chain recombines TRBV20-1 with TRBJ2-1; unclear D gene. CDR1 DFQATT and CDR2 SNEGSKA come from the germline V gene (reference sequence). This CDR3 contains 14 residues. Between the trimmed V and J ends, which lost 0 bases and 1 base, there was a span of 7 bases. The CDR3, as DNA: TGCAGTGCTAGAGATGGCAGTTCCTACAATGAGCAGTTCTTC. Encoded protein: CSARDGSSYNEQFF.

There are many counts of this clonotype. The V and J genes are TRBV15 and TRBJ2-4; TRBD2 matches at 10 bases. The CDR3 totals 19 residues. The junction had 13 bases not matched to a gene; V was cut back by 0 bases and J by 5 bases. Germline loops: CDR1 LNHNV, CDR2 YYDKDF (reference sequence). The CDR3 nucleotides are TGTGCCACCAGCAGAGATGGGCCCCAGGATAGCGGGGGGCAAAACATTCAGTACTTC. Translation gives CATSRDGPQDSGGQNIQYF.